The text below deals with one T cell receptor beta chain. The target antigen is unknown. Via template switching, UMIs carrying a 6-nucleotide sample barcode were introduced. Reprocessing the 5' RACE reads, TCRdb reports a single entry for every CDR3 protein and omits DNA. This listing includes 440,000 or so distinct CDR3 sequences. The CDR3 has 14 amino acids. The V gene's germline CDR1 is KGHSH and CDR2 LQKENI. These data come from a study of monozygotic twins with inflammatory bowel disease. Regarding the study as a whole: Repertoire similarity matched across concordant and discordant twins, perhaps owing to limited power.

After skipping T cell sorting, the authors isolated total RNA from whole blood. This TCR came from a human donor with ulcerative colitis or Crohn's disease, or a healthy co-twin of an affected twin (not recorded which). Sequenced sample: blood. The V and J genes are TRBV18 and TRBJ2-6. This chain's CDR3 is CASRDGSGANVLTF.